These T cell receptor beta chains were read from a single sample in a study of cytomegalovirus exposure and HLA in healthy donors. Data came from immunoSEQ multiplex PCR; TCRdb stores just in-frame clones and leaves some out. Among 150,000 to 200,000 clones listed, more than 75% were seen once. The sequencing sample was made of PBMCs. All receptors come from a man between 18 and 29 years old in good health and CMV-seropositive. The CDR3 runs from the conserved cysteine through the conserved F or W. A D gene is named only where the DNA matches it firmly. Not every row has a clone size; where given, it reads once, few, many or a size class.

14 NA TRBJ2-1 NA TRBV6-6 TGTGCCAGCAGTTACTCGCCCAGGGGGGATGAGCAGTTCTTC CASSYSPRGDEQFF
19 TRBD1 TRBJ1-1 NA TRBV27 TGTGCCAGCAGTGACCTCGGATTCAGGGGGCGGACCTTGAACACTGAAGCTTTCTTT CASSDLGFRGRTLNTEAFF
14 TRBD2 TRBJ2-3 NA TRBV15 TGTGCCACCGCTAGCGGGAGGGCCACAGATACGCAGTATTTT CATASGRATDTQYF
14 NA TRBJ1-2 NA TRBV6-6 TGTGCCAGCAGTAGTCACATACCCAACTATGGCTACACCTTC CASSSHIPNYGYTF
13 NA TRBJ2-1 NA TRBV6-5 TGTGCCAGCAGTCCCACGTGGTCGGGTGAGCAGTTCTTC CASSPTWSGEQFF
15 TRBD2 TRBJ2-6 NA TRBV6-5 TGTGCCAGCAGTTACGCGGGGGTCGGGGCCAACGTCCTGACTTTC CASSYAGVGANVLTF
18 TRBD2 TRBJ2-7 NA TRBV5-5 TGTGCCAGCAGCCCCGGGACTAGCGGCACGGGAAGCTCCTACGAGCAGTACTTC CASSPGTSGTGSSYEQYF
13 NA TRBJ2-2 NA TRBV7-7 TGTGCCAGCAGCTTAGCCCGGGCCGGGGAGCTGTTTTTT CASSLARAGELFF
17 NA TRBJ2-1 NA TRBV27 TGTGCCAGCAGTTTATCTATGTGGCACAGCTCCTACAATGAGCAGTTCTTC CASSLSMWHSSYNEQFF
16 NA TRBJ1-5 once TRBV7-3 TGTGCCAGCAGCCGCCCCGAGACAGGTCGCAATCAGCCCCAGCATTTT CASSRPETGRNQPQHF
15 TRBD1 TRBJ2-1 once TRBV5-1 TGCGCCAGCAGCTACGGGACAGGAGGACTAAATGAGCAGTTCTTC CASSYGTGGLNEQFF
16 TRBD2 TRBJ2-3 NA TRBV19 TGTGCCAGTAGTCGGACTAGCGGTGCGACGACAGATACGCAGTATTTT CASSRTSGATTDTQYF
13 NA TRBJ2-3 NA TRBV6-5 TGTGCCAGCAGCTGGCGGCGCACAGATACGCAGTATTTT CASSWRRTDTQYF
15 TRBD2 TRBJ2-7 NA TRBV19 TGTGCCAGTAGTACGATAGCGGGGGCTCCCCACGAGCAGTACTTC CASSTIAGAPHEQYF
16 TRBD2 TRBJ2-3 NA TRBV4-3 TGCGCCAGCAGCCCCCAACTAGCGGAGCTCACAGATACGCAGTATTTT CASSPQLAELTDTQYF
14 TRBD1 TRBJ1-4 NA TRBV7-6 TGTGCCAGCAGCGTAGACAGGGCGAATGAAAAACTGTTTTTT CASSVDRANEKLFF
17 NA TRBJ2-1 few TRBV4-3 TGCGCCAGCAGCCAAGACCTGGGGGCAAGGGCCAACAATGAGCAGTTCTTC CASSQDLGARANNEQFF
17 TRBD1 TRBJ1-2 few TRBV4-2 TGTGCCAGCAGCCATTCCGGGACAGGGAGTCTTGTCTATGGCTACACCTTC CASSHSGTGSLVYGYTF
16 NA TRBJ1-2 NA TRBV18 TGTGCCAGCTCACCACCAACGTTACAGGGAAGCTATGGCTACACCTTC CASSPPTLQGSYGYTF
16 TRBD2 TRBJ2-1 NA TRBV2 TGTGCCAGCAGTGTGTTAAGTAGCGGGGTTGCTGGTGAGCAGTTCTTC CASSVLSSGVAGEQFF
15 TRBD2 TRBJ2-5 NA TRBV7-8 TGTGCCAGCACCACTCGCCGGGGGGGTATGGAGACCCAGTACTTC CASTTRRGGMETQYF
17 TRBD1 TRBJ1-1 NA TRBV11-3 TGTGCCAGCAGCCTCCAGACGGTGGGACAGGGGAACACTGAAGCTTTCTTT CASSLQTVGQGNTEAFF
13 NA TRBJ2-7 NA TRBV7-9 TGTGCCAGCAGCCCCGGACAGCCCTACGAGCAGTACTTC CASSPGQPYEQYF
11 NA TRBJ2-5 NA TRBV20-1 TGCAGTGCTACAGGGGGGGAGACCCAGTACTTC CSATGGETQYF
15 TRBD2 TRBJ2-4 NA TRBV2 TGTGCCAGCAAGGACCCGGGGGGAGCCAAAAACATTCAGTACTTC CASKDPGGAKNIQYF
19 TRBD2 TRBJ2-1 once TRBV7-9 TGTGCCAGCAGCGAGGGACTAGCGGACTACATGCTGACCTACAATGAGCAGTTCTTC CASSEGLADYMLTYNEQFF
13 NA TRBJ1-5 few TRBV30 TGTGCCTGGAGTTCGGAGGTTCGTCAGCCCCAGCATTTT CAWSSEVRQPQHF
15 TRBD2 TRBJ2-7 NA TRBV9 TGTGCCAGCAGCACCCAACCGGGACTAGATTACGAGCAGTACTTC CASSTQPGLDYEQYF
15 TRBD2 TRBJ2-7 NA TRBV6-5 TGTGCCAGCAGCCTACTAGCGGGAGCGTTGTACGAGCAGTACTTC CASSLLAGALYEQYF
15 NA TRBJ1-1 NA TRBV10-3 TGTGCCATGACCGGGACACGGGAGGGAAACACTGAAGCTTTCTTT CAMTGTREGNTEAFF
13 NA TRBJ2-7 NA TRBV5-4 TGTGCCAGCAGCTTGGTTGGTGCGGGCGAGCAGTACTTC CASSLVGAGEQYF
12 NA TRBJ2-1 NA TRBV29-1 TGCAGCGTTGAAGCCGACACAAATGAGCAGTTCTTC CSVEADTNEQFF